The 5 T cell receptor beta chains reported below all come from one sample, sequenced in a study of glioma-infiltrating T cells. Using RNA template, CDR3s of TCR alpha and beta were amplified with iRepertoire arm-PCR. MiXCR, run by TCRdb on the multiplex PCR reads, gives a single entry per CDR3 protein. Among over 120,000 distinct CDR3 sequences listed, about two fifths were seen once. Sequencing was performed on glioma tissue, nonneoplastic brain tissue, or PBMCs (not recorded which). Source of these receptors: a human donor with low-grade glioma or glioblastoma, undergoing nonglioma brain surgery, or in good health (not recorded which).

The rearrangement joins TRBV7-9 to TRBJ1-1, with 9 positions matching TRBD1. The CDR3 is 15 residues long. The V gene's germline CDR1 is SEHNR and CDR2 FQNEAQ (reference sequence). Unmatched junction bases numbered 7, after V lost 5 bases and J lost 3 bases. CDR3 sequence (DNA): TGTGCCAGCAGCCATACCCGGACAGGGGACACTGAAGCTTTCTTT. It translates to CASSHTRTGDTEAFF.

Regarding this clonotype: A much larger clone lies a single base off, so this may be a read error. The rearrangement uses TRBV28 and TRBJ1-5, with 8 bases lining up with TRBD1. Germline V CDR1 and CDR2: MDHEN, SYDVKM. The CDR3 has 14 residues. The CDR3 loop reads CASSSGQGNRPQHF. CDR3 sequence (DNA): TGTGCCAGCAGCTCCGGACAGGGCAATCGGCCCCAGCATTTT.

CDR3 nucleotides: TGTGCCAGCAGTGCAAAGCGGGGGGGCGCAGATACGCAGTATTTT. Protein: CASSAKRGGADTQYF. The chain employs TRBV2 and TRBJ2-3, with 10 bases that match TRBD2. With 4 bases clipped from V and 4 bases from J, the junction kept 5 bases outside the gene matches. Germline loops: CDR1 SNHLY, CDR2 FYNNEI. The CDR3 length is 15 residues.

This clonotype has a handful of counts. V and J are TRBV4-1 and TRBJ2-1; D remains ambiguous. CDR1 and CDR2 (germline): MGHRA, YSYEKL. V lost 0 bases and J lost 4, with 13 bases in between. The CDR3 is 16 residues long. The CDR3 region has the DNA TGCGCCAGCAGCCAAGAGTTAGCAAGTGCTTACAATGAGCAGTTCTTC. It encodes CASSQELASAYNEQFF.

V is TRBV10-1 and J is TRBJ2-7; TRBD1 agrees at 8 bases. J was trimmed by 5 bases and V by 2 bases; bases with no gene match: 8. There are 15 residues in the CDR3. Germline-derived CDR1 and CDR2 are WNHNN and SYGVQD (reference sequence). CDR3 in DNA: TGCGCCAGCAGTGAGAGGACAGGGTTGGCGGACGAGCAGTACTTC. Translated, it gives CASSERTGLADEQYF.